This T cell receptor (beta chain) was identified in a study of human T cells and chemical hapten exposure. Whole-study context: The cohort included alopecia areata under or over 50% scalp, totalis and universalis.

Study results and caveats: TCRs exceeding a frequency of 1 in 1000 stayed unchanged under DPC sensitization. Given that the donors had alopecia, their immune response may differ from that seen in healthy people.

There are many counts of this clonotype. Its matching antigen is unknown. The germline gives CDR1 SGHTA, CDR2 FQGNSA. There are 16 residues in the CDR3. V lost 7 bases, J lost 6 bases, and 19 bases lay in between. TCRdb re-called the RACE reads through MiXCR, storing one row per CDR3 protein. This table has 330,000 or so distinct CDR3 sequences, around 6% appearing once. Specified time point: patch test 2, 6 weeks after DPC sensitization. As to treatment: therapeutic diphenylcyclopropenone sensitization with weekly scalp DPC. Patients had alopecia, were aged 18 to 70, and were not pregnant. The rearrangement links TRBV7-2 to TRBJ1-6; no reliable D call. The source of this sequence is a woman aged 18-29 years with alopecia areata. Some clones in this sample may be carry-over from other donors' samples. Specimen: whole blood, collected in connection with sensitization to the hapten diphenylcyclopropenone (DPC). Written as DNA, the CDR3 is TGTGCCAGCACCCTGGGAACATCTCGGGGTAATTCACCCCTCCACTTT. Amino acid sequence: CASTLGTSRGNSPLHF. Together with reference TRBV7-2 and TRBJ1-6, the CDR3 gives the full variable domain: GAGVSQSPSNKVTEKGKDVELRCDPISGHTALYWYRQSLGQGLEFLIYFQGNSAPDKSGLPSDRFSAERTGGSVSTLTIQRTQQEDSAVYLCASTLGTSRGNSPLHFGNGTRLTVT.